This T cell receptor beta chain was identified during a study of beta chain features in type 1 diabetes. Trimming removed 3 bases from V and 3 bases from J; junction bases left unmatched: 5. The CDR3 spans 15 residues. Germline assignment: CDR1 SEHNR and CDR2 FQNEAQ (reference sequence). General study points: Patients with Type 1 diabetes showed moderately but significantly shorter TCRB CDR3s in all four CD4+ subsets. HLA effects on TCRB rearrangement stayed unresolved here.

Using CD45RO/CCR7/CD25/CD127/CD95/CD27, CD4+ naive, central memory, regulatory and stem cell-like memory cells were sorted. Expressed TCRB transcripts were sequenced because the isolated RNA had all been reverse transcribed beforehand. Assay used: immunoSEQ multiplex PCR; TCRdb lists only in-frame clones, some missing. The sample lists around 240,000 clones, 55% to 70% occurring once. To note about this clone: Antigen specificity is unknown.

Material for sequencing was naive CD4+ T cells from blood. This clonotype was sampled from a man aged 30-40 years in good health. The rearrangement joins TRBV7-9 to TRBJ2-5; the match to TRBD1 covers 9 bases. CDR3 protein: CASSFLGQGKETQYF. CDR3 DNA sequence: TGTGCCAGCAGCTTTCTGGGACAGGGAAAAGAGACCCAGTACTTC.